What follows are 5 T cell receptor beta chains derived from one specimen sequenced in a study of T cell repertoires in aging, cancer and after chemotherapy. Rearranged V-D-J TRB sequences were amplified with a mixed TRB-A/B primer pool. TCRdb reprocessed the multiplex PCR reads with MiXCR, giving one entry per CDR3 protein. The table includes 9,500 or so distinct CDR3 sequences, less than 30% detected once. Amplification of TCR beta used genomic DNA extracted from peripheral blood. Sequencing used blood. The receptors come from a human donor in good health.

The chain combines TRBV28 with TRBJ2-7, with 10 bases identical to TRBD2. Losses at the gene ends were 5 bases for V and 7 bases for J; bases not matched to a gene: 11. Looked up from germline, CDR1 is MDHEN and CDR2 is SYDVKM. The CDR3 length is 15 residues. In DNA, the CDR3 is TGTGCCAGCAGTACTACTAGCGGGATCCCCGTTGAGCAGTACTTC. Amino acids: CASSTTSGIPVEQYF.

This clonotype was counted between two and nine times. The chain joins TRBV20-1 to TRBJ2-1; tentatively, D is TRBD2 (7 bases). Trimming pared 0 bases from V and 8 bases from J, leaving 14 bases between. CDR1 and CDR2 (germline): DFQATT, SNEGSKA (reference sequence). The CDR3 is made up of 14 amino acids. CDR3 sequence reads: CSARDRRGGDEQFF. The CDR3 DNA reads TGCAGTGCTAGAGATCGGAGGGGGGGAGATGAGCAGTTCTTC.

The V and J genes are TRBV6-2 or TRBV6-3 and TRBJ1-6, with TRBD1 identical over 7 bases. The CDR3 extends over 16 amino acids. With 6 bases clipped from V and 1 base from J, the junction kept 6 bases outside the gene matches. Looked up from germline, CDR1 is MNHEY and CDR2 is SVGEGT. The CDR3 coding sequence is TGTGCCAGCAGCCCCAGACAGGGATCCTATAATTCACCCCTCCACTTT. Protein: CASSPRQGSYNSPLHF.

The chain carries TRBV5-4 and TRBJ1-5; D is perhaps TRBD1 (6 bases). This CDR3 comprises 16 residues. Germline V gene sequence: CDR1 SGHNT, CDR2 YYREEE (reference sequence). Trimming removed 4 bases at V and 3 bases at J, with 17 bases between. The CDR3 DNA reads as TGTGCCAGCAGCCCCCCGAGGGGGGTTATCAATCAGCCCCAGCATTTT. Translating it yields CASSPPRGVINQPQHF.

The J gene is TRBJ1-2, the V gene TRBV15; D remains unclear. V was shortened by 0 bases and J by 5 bases, with 13 bases between the two germline ends. CDR1 is LNHNV and CDR2 is YYDKDF in the germline V gene (reference sequence). The CDR3 consists of 15 residues. CDR3: CATSRDVLIGYGYTF. Here the CDR3 DNA reads TGTGCCACCAGCAGAGACGTCCTTATCGGGTATGGCTACACCTTC.